A selection of T cell receptor beta chains follows, all from one sample in a study of beta chain features in type 1 diabetes. Method: immunoSEQ multiplex PCR; TCRdb's copy keeps in-frame clones and lacks some. The data contain more than 300,000 clones, around 12% of them singletons. The specimen sequenced was naive CD4+ T cells from blood. These receptors all come from a woman younger than 35 with type 1 diabetes. Both conserved end residues are part of each CDR3. The D gene is left open where the match is weak. Only some rows state a clone size, as once, few, many or a class for expanded clones.

CDR3 length,clone size,J gene,V gene,D gene,CDR3 protein,CDR3 DNA
13,once,TRBJ1-5,TRBV18,NA,CASSLLIDQPQHF,TGTGCCAGCTCGCTTCTCATAGATCAGCCCCAGCATTTT
13,few,TRBJ1-1,TRBV29-1,NA,CSGRQVANTEAFF,TGCAGCGGAAGACAGGTAGCGAACACTGAAGCTTTCTTT
15,NA,TRBJ1-5,TRBV6-5,TRBD1,CASSYSGTDNQPQHF,TGTGCCAGCAGTTACTCCGGGACAGATAATCAGCCCCAGCATTTT
14,NA,TRBJ1-1,TRBV9,NA,CASRGTDMNTEAFF,TGTGCCAGCAGGGGCACAGATATGAACACTGAAGCTTTCTTT
11,NA,TRBJ2-5,TRBV11-2,NA,CASSPQETQYF,TGTGCCAGCAGCCCACAAGAGACCCAGTACTTC
12,few,TRBJ1-1,TRBV5-6,NA,CASSFESVEAFF,TGTGCCAGCAGCTTTGAAAGCGTGGAGGCTTTCTTT
18,NA,TRBJ2-5,TRBV5-1,TRBD2,CASSPLPGLAGESETQYF,TGCGCCAGCAGCCCCCTACCGGGACTAGCGGGGGAAAGTGAGACCCAGTACTTC
13,NA,TRBJ1-1,TRBV7-2,TRBD1,CASSATGGGEAFF,TGTGCCAGCAGCGCGACAGGGGGAGGTGAAGCTTTCTTT
11,few,TRBJ2-3,TRBV6-5,TRBD1,CASSQGQGLYF,TGTGCCAGCAGCCAGGGACAGGGTTTATATTTT
18,NA,TRBJ1-6,TRBV27,TRBD1,CASSLYAGQGPYNSPLHF,TGTGCCAGCAGTTTATACGCGGGACAGGGTCCCTATAATTCACCCCTCCACTTT
16,few,TRBJ1-3,TRBV5-4,TRBD1,CASSLVRGTGGNTIYF,TGTGCCAGCAGCTTGGTGAGGGGGACAGGAGGAAACACCATATATTTT
14,few,TRBJ2-1,TRBV27,TRBD2,CASMLVAGVNEQFF,TGTGCCAGCATGTTGGTAGCGGGAGTCAATGAGCAGTTCTTC
12,NA,TRBJ1-4,TRBV29-1,NA,CSAGEGAEKLFF,TGCAGCGCCGGGGAGGGAGCCGAAAAACTGTTTTTT
14,NA,TRBJ2-7,TRBV19,NA,CASSIVHRAYEQYF,TGTGCCAGTAGTATTGTTCACAGAGCTTACGAGCAGTACTTC